This T cell receptor (beta chain) stems from a study of blood T cell repertoires in COVID-19. About the study: The cDNA or gDNA used as material had been derived from T cells, B-cell-depleted T cells, or PBMCs.

Method: immunoSEQ multiplex PCR; TCRdb's copy keeps in-frame clones and lacks some. The sample comprises hundreds of thousands of clones, 85% of which are singletons, and approximately 5.1% rests with the top ten. Germline V gene lookup returns CDR1 LGHNA and CDR2 YNFKEQ. The length of the CDR3 is 17 residues. The V gene end was trimmed by 4 bases and the J gene end by 4 bases; junction bases not matched to a gene: 11. The sequence derives from a man between 50 and 59 years old with active or convalescent COVID-19. The specimen was peripheral blood. The chain links TRBV4-2 to TRBJ2-3; 10 bases fit TRBD2. The CDR3 loop is CASSLSGTSDFSDTQYF. For the CDR3, the DNA is TGTGCCAGCAGCCTTTCAGGGACTAGCGATTTTTCAGATACGCAGTATTTT.